Reported below is one T cell receptor beta chain. Its matching antigen is unknown. PCR employed 60 Vbeta and 13 Jbeta primers. Measured with immunoSEQ multiplex PCR; TCRdb has only the in-frame clones, and not every one. The sample lists 150,000 to 200,000 clones; around 80% were seen once. The sample originates from a study of cytomegalovirus exposure and HLA in healthy donors. General study findings and limits: It was about 150 TCR beta chains that were listed as cytomegalovirus-associated. Reported findings show TCR beta sequences accurately forecast HLA-A and HLA-B alleles in most subjects.

Germline assignment: CDR1 MGHDK and CDR2 SYGVNS. Trimming cost V 6 bases and J 2 bases, with 13 bases left between them. CDR3 size: 14 residues. The sample consisted of PBMCs. This receptor was taken from a woman aged 25 to 39 in good health and CMV-seronegative. The gene calls are TRBV25-1 and TRBJ1-2; perhaps TRBD1 as D (5 bases). DNA of the CDR3: TGTGCCAGCAGAGGGGTTGGGGGGAACTATGGCTACACCTTC. It encodes CASRGVGGNYGYTF.